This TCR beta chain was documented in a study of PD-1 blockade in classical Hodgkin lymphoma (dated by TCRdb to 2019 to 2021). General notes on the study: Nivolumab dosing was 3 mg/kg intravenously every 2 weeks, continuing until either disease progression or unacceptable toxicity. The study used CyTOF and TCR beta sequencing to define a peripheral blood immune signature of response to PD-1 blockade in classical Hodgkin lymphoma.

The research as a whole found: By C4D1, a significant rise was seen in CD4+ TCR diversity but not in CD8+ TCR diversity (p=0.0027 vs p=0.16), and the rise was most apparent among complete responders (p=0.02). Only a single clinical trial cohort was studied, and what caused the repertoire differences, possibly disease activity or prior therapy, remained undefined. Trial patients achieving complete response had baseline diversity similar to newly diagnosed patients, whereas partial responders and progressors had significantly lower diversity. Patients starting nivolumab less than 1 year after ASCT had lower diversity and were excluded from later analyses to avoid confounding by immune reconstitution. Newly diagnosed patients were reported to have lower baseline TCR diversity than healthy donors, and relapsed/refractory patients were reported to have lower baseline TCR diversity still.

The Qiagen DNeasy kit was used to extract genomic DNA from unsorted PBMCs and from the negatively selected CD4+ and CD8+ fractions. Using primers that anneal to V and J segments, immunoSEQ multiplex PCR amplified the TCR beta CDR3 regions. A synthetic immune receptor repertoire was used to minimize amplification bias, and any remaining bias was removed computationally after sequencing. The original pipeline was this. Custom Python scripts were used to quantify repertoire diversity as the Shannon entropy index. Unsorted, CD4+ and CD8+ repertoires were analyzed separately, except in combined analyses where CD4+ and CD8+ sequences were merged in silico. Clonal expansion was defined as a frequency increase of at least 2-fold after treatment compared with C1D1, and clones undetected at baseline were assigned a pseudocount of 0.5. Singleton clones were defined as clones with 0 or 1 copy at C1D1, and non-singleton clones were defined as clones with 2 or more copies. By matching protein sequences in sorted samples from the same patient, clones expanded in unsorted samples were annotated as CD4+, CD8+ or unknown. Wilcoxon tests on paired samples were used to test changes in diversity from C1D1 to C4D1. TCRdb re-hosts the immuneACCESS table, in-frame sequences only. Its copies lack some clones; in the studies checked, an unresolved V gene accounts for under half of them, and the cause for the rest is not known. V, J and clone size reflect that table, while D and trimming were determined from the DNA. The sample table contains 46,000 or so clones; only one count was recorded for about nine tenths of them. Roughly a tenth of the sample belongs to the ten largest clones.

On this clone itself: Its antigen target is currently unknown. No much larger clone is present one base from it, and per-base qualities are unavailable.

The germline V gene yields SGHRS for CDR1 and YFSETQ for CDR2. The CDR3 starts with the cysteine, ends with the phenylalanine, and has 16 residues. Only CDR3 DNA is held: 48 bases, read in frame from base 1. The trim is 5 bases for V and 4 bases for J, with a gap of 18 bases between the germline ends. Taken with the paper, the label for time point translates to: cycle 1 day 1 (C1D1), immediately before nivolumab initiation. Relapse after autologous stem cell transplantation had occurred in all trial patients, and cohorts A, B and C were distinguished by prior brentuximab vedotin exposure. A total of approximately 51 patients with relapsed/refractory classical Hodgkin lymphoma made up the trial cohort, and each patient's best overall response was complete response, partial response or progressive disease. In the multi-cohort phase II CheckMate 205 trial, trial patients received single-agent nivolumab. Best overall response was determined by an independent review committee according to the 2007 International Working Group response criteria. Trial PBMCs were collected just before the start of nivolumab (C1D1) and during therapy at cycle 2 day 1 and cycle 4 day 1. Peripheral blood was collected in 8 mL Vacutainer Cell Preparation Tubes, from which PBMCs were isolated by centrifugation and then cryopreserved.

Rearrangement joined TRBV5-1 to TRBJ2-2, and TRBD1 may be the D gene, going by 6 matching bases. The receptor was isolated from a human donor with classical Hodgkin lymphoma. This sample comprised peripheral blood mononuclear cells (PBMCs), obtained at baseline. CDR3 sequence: CASRPTGTGRTGELFF. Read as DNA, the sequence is TGCGCCAGCAGGCCCACCGGAACAGGGCGCACCGGGGAGCTGTTTTTT.